Listed below are T cell receptor beta chains from one sample, sequenced in a study of beta chain features in type 1 diabetes. Profiling relied on immunoSEQ multiplex PCR, and the TCRdb table lists in-frame clones only, not all of them. The sample lists about 240,000 clones; around 14% were seen once. Sequenced input: naive CD4+ T cells from blood. The receptors come from a man between 25 and 39 years old with type 1 diabetes. The CDR3 runs from the conserved cysteine through the conserved F or W. A D gene is named only where the DNA matches it firmly. Size is omitted from some rows. Given values are once, few, many or a class for expanded clones.

>TRBJ1-2|NA|TRBV6-1|NA
TGTGCCAGCAGAGTAGAGGAGAGCTATGGCTACACCTTC
CASRVEESYGYTF
>TRBJ1-2|few|TRBV7-6|NA
TGTGCCAGCAGCCCCGCAGGTGTCAATGGCTACACCTTC
CASSPAGVNGYTF
>TRBJ1-5|few|TRBV9|NA
TGTGCCAGCAGCGGAGCGGGGACCTTCAATCAGCCCCAGCATTTT
CASSGAGTFNQPQHF
>TRBJ2-7|few|TRBV29-1|NA
TGCAGCGTTGAGGGTCAGGGATCTAGCGAGCAGTACTTC
CSVEGQGSSEQYF
>TRBJ2-1|few|TRBV5-1|NA
TGCGCCAGCAGCTTGGCGAATGAGCAGTTCTTC
CASSLANEQFF
>TRBJ1-1|few|TRBV30|NA
TGTGCCTGGAGTGCCCCCTCAAGGGGGGGCACTGAAGCTTTCTTT
CAWSAPSRGGTEAFF
>TRBJ2-3|NA|TRBV11-3|TRBD1
TGTGCCAGCAGCTCCCAGGGGGCTACTAGCACAGATACGCAGTATTTT
CASSSQGATSTDTQYF
>TRBJ2-1|NA|TRBV4-2|TRBD2
TGTGCCAGCAGCCAAGATTGGACTAGCGGGGGCCACAATGAGCAGTTCTTC
CASSQDWTSGGHNEQFF
>TRBJ2-2|once|TRBV10-2|NA
TGCGCCAGCAGTGAGGCGGGTACAACCACCGGGGAGCTGTTTTTT
CASSEAGTTTGELFF
>TRBJ2-1|NA|TRBV2|TRBD2
TGTGCCAGCAGCTCGGGACTAGCGGGGTCTAAACAGTTCTTC
CASSSGLAGSKQFF
>TRBJ1-1|once|TRBV29-1|TRBD1
TGCAGCGGTGGGGACAGGGGCGGCACTGAAGCTTTCTTT
CSGGDRGGTEAFF
>TRBJ1-5|few|TRBV19|TRBD1
TGTGCCAGTAGTATGGACAGGGATCAGCCCCAGCATTTT
CASSMDRDQPQHF
>TRBJ2-3|NA|TRBV5-1|NA
TGCGCCAGCAGCCTGGGACCTTCCCAGGGGGATACGCAGTATTTT
CASSLGPSQGDTQYF
>TRBJ2-3|NA|TRBV30|NA
TGTGCCTGGAGTGTACTGACAGTCAGGGGTACGCAGTATTTT
CAWSVLTVRGTQYF
>TRBJ1-6|NA|TRBV11-2|TRBD1
TGTGCCAGCAGCCAAGAGTCCGCGGACAGGAGTTCACCCCTCCACTTT
CASSQESADRSSPLHF
>TRBJ2-5|few|TRBV18|NA
TGTGCCAGCTCTCCCGGCCAGGGGTCTGAGGAGACCCAGTACTTC
CASSPGQGSEETQYF
>TRBJ1-5|NA|TRBV19|NA
TGTGCCAGTAGTAGCAGTGGCGGGCAGCCCCAGCATTTT
CASSSSGGQPQHF
>TRBJ2-7|few|TRBV5-1|TRBD1
TGCGCCAGCAGCACGACCCCGACAGGGGCCAGCTACGAGCAGTACTTC
CASSTTPTGASYEQYF
>TRBJ2-1|NA|TRBV11-3|NA
TGTGCCAGCGCGACAGACTACAATGAGCAGTTCTTC
CASATDYNEQFF
>TRBJ1-2|NA|TRBV9|NA
TGTGCCAGCAGCGCGGAAGACATGAGTTATGGCTACACCTTC
CASSAEDMSYGYTF
>TRBJ2-7|few|TRBV14|NA
TGTGCCAGCAGCCAAAGCGGGACATCCTCCTACGAGCAGTACTTC
CASSQSGTSSYEQYF
>TRBJ2-1|NA|TRBV6-5|TRBD2
TGTGCCAGCAGCCCCGTAGGGACTATCTCCATTGAGCAGTTCTTC
CASSPVGTISIEQFF
>TRBJ2-5|few|TRBV4-2|TRBD2
TGTGCCAGCAGCCAAGCCGGGACTAGCGGGATGGAGACCCAGTACTTC
CASSQAGTSGMETQYF
>TRBJ2-1|few|TRBV6-1|TRBD1
TGTGCCAGCAGTATGGGACAGGGGGCCTATGAGCAGTTCTTC
CASSMGQGAYEQFF
>TRBJ1-4|NA|TRBV18|NA
TGTGCCAGCTCCAGGGAGGGCAGGAATGAAAAACTGTTTTTT
CASSREGRNEKLFF
>TRBJ2-7|few|TRBV4-2|NA
TGTGCCAGCAGCCAAGATGTGCGGGAAGCCTACGAGCAGTACTTC
CASSQDVREAYEQYF
>TRBJ2-7|NA|TRBV5-5|TRBD1
TGTGCCAGCAGCTTGGGAGCAGGGGGTCCTAACGAGCAGTACTTC
CASSLGAGGPNEQYF
>TRBJ1-4|few|TRBV5-1|NA
TGCGCCAGCAGCTTTGAGGGCTCTAATGAAAAACTGTTTTTT
CASSFEGSNEKLFF
>TRBJ2-1|few|TRBV19|TRBD2
TGTGCCAGTAGTATCCTCGGGACTAACAATGAGCAGTTCTTC
CASSILGTNNEQFF
>TRBJ2-7|NA|TRBV6-5|NA
TGTGCCAGCACAACATCTTCCTACGAGCAGTACTTC
CASTTSSYEQYF
>TRBJ1-2|NA|TRBV11-2|NA
TGTGCCAGCAGCCGCCCGGTACCCTATGGCTACACCTTC
CASSRPVPYGYTF
>TRBJ1-2|NA|TRBV5-6|NA
TGTGCCAGCAGCCCGCCGGCAGGGGCCAACTATGGCTACACCTTC
CASSPPAGANYGYTF
>TRBJ2-5|few|TRBV14|TRBD1
TGTGCCAGCAGCCAAGGACAGGGGCGGGAGACCCAGTACTTC
CASSQGQGRETQYF
>TRBJ1-1|few|TRBV7-9|TRBD1
TGTGCCAGCAGCCCAGGGGGGTGGACTGAAGCTTTCTTT
CASSPGGWTEAFF
>TRBJ1-6|NA|TRBV11-2|TRBD1
TGTGCCAGCAGCCTTGACAGGGGTAATTCACCCCTCCACTTT
CASSLDRGNSPLHF
>TRBJ1-6|NA|TRBV7-6|NA
TGTGCCAGCAGCTTAGCGGCTGGGACAAATTCACCCCTCCACTTT
CASSLAAGTNSPLHF
>TRBJ2-4|few|TRBV10-3|NA
TGTGCCATCGCGAGCGAGCGGAGGGAGAACATTCAGTACTTC
CAIASERRENIQYF
>TRBJ1-5|few|TRBV30|NA
TGTGCCTGGGCTGATGGGGGGTCCAATCAGCCCCAGCATTTT
CAWADGGSNQPQHF